This T cell receptor (beta chain) originates from a study of regulatory T cells in long-lasting Graves disease. Relying on iRepertoire HTBI primers and Arm-PCR of CDR3 regions, the team built TCR beta libraries. TCRdb recomputed calls from the multiplex PCR reads with MiXCR, one row per CDR3 protein. Seen here are almost 350,000 distinct CDR3 sequences, around 20% observed once, and the top ten hold 29%. Whole-study findings and limits: Those with persistent Graves' had less TCR diversity than newly diagnosed patients. Persistent disease samples used TRBV28, TRBJ1-2 and TRBJ2-5 preferentially.

Note on this clonotype: Its antigen is unknown.

As for time point: persistent/refractory GD, antithyroid drugs over 5 years with positive TRAb. There was RNA extracted from PBMCs, and the TCR library was made from it. Per American Thyroid Association guidelines, Graves' disease was diagnosed. Germline CDR1 reads MGHRA; CDR2 reads YSYEKL. The V end lost 0 bases, the J end lost 2 bases, and 17 bases lay between the germline ends. CDR3 length equals 17 residues. The source of this sequence is a female donor with Graves disease. J is TRBJ2-7 and V is TRBV4-1, with D maybe TRBD1 (5 bases). This sample comprised peripheral blood mononuclear cells (PBMCs), obtained when the disease was refractory, from a patient treated with antithyroid drugs. Here the CDR3 reads CASSQDDSLGATYEQYF. In DNA, the CDR3 is TGCGCCAGCAGCCAAGATGACAGCCTAGGCGCCACCTACGAGCAGTACTTC.